Below, 10 T cell receptor beta chains from the same sample are listed, as sequenced in a study of shared clonotypes between healthy human individuals. The data were produced by immunoSEQ multiplex PCR, yet TCRdb's version contains in-frame clones alone and is incomplete. This table has roughly 500,000 clones, more than 65% appearing once. The sequencing input was PBMCs. These receptors all stem from a woman in her thirties or forties in good health. Some clones in this sample may be carry-over from other donors' samples.

V and J are TRBV7-2 and TRBJ2-5, with 8 positions matching TRBD2. The CDR3 contains 16 residues. The ends lost 6 bases at V and 0 bases at J; junction bases unmatched: 9. Germline-derived CDR1 and CDR2 are SGHTA and FQGNSA. DNA of the CDR3: TGTGCCAGCAGACCGTGGAGCGGGAGTTACCAAGAGACCCAGTACTTC. Encoded protein: CASRPWSGSYQETQYF.

This chain uses TRBV7-9 with TRBJ2-3; D not resolved. Germline V CDR1 and CDR2: SEHNR, FQNEAQ (reference sequence). CDR3 length: 12 residues. Trimming removed 5 bases at V and 6 bases at J, with 9 bases between. The chain's CDR3 is CASSPAADTQYF. In DNA, the CDR3 is TGTGCCAGCAGCCCCGCCGCGGATACGCAGTATTTT.

To note about this clone: It is likely a read error: a sequence one base away is far more abundant. Other DNA sequences in this sample translate to the same CDR3. The chain carries TRBV2 and TRBJ2-2; D gene unclear. The germline V gene encodes CDR1 SNHLY and CDR2 FYNNEI. The CDR3 runs to 12 residues. The CDR3: CASSEGAGELFF. As DNA, the CDR3 is TGTGCCAGCAGTGAAGGGGCCGGTGAGCTGTTTTTT.

The chain recombines TRBV19 with TRBJ2-7; D possibly corresponds to TRBD2 (6 bases). Deletions cut 4 bases from V and 0 bases from J, with 7 bases between. This CDR3 spans 13 amino acids. Germline V lookup: CDR1 LNHDA, CDR2 SQIVND (reference sequence). The CDR3 DNA reads TGTGCCAGTAGTAGCGGGGCCTCCTACGAGCAGTACTTC. Its protein product is CASSSGASYEQYF.

On this clone itself: Given a far larger clone just one base away, this is likely a sequencing read error. Different DNA sequences within this sample yield the same CDR3. The chain is built from TRBV2 and TRBJ1-2; D is possibly TRBD1 (5 bases). CDR3 length: 14 residues. Per germline, CDR1 SNHLY and CDR2 FYNNEI. V lost 7 bases to trimming and J lost 5 bases, with 17 bases between them. The CDR3 sequence is CASIALRGGYGYTF. The DNA of the CDR3 is TGTGCCAGCATTGCGTTGAGGGGAGGATATGGCTACACCTTC. The full variable domain, its missing parts supplied by reference TRBV2 and TRBJ1-2, is EPEVTQTPSHQVTQMGQEVILRCVPISNHLYFYWYRQILGQKVEFLVSFYNNEISEKSEIFDDQFSVERPDGSNFTLKIRSTKLEDSAMYFCASIALRGGYGYTFGSGTRLTVV.

This clone showed up many times. V is TRBV7-9 and J is TRBJ1-3; D unresolved. Trimming stripped 3 bases from V and 1 base from J, with 13 bases between. CDR1 and CDR2 from the germline V gene are SEHNR and FQNEAQ (reference sequence). This CDR3 spans 16 amino acids. CDR3 sequence reads: CASSFGSIPSGNTIYF. The CDR3 DNA is TGTGCCAGCAGCTTCGGTTCAATTCCATCTGGAAACACCATATATTTT. Variable domain in full (rest from reference TRBV7-9 and TRBJ1-3): DTGVSQNPRHKITKRGQNVTFRCDPISEHNRLYWYRQTLGQGPEFLTYFQNEAQLEKSRLLSDRFSAERPKGSFSTLEIQRTEQGDSAMYLCASSFGSIPSGNTIYFGEGSWLTVV.

This clone has more than one count but fewer than ten. The V and J genes are TRBV28 and TRBJ1-2; unclear D gene. Trimming shortened V by 6 bases and J by 4 bases, and 21 bases separated the two germline ends. Looked up from germline, CDR1 is MDHEN and CDR2 is SYDVKM. The CDR3 consists of 16 residues. CDR3 nucleotides: TGTGCCAGCAGCAGCCGGGAAAATAGAGCTCCCTATGGCTACACCTTC. Translating it yields CASSSRENRAPYGYTF.

The genes are TRBV10-3 and TRBJ2-5, with TRBD1 matching over 7 bases. The V gene end was trimmed by 0 bases and the J gene end by 6 bases; junction bases not matched to a gene: 4. The germline V gene has CDR1 ENHRY and CDR2 SYGVKD. The CDR3 loop spans 14 amino acids. CDR3 coding DNA: TGTGCCATCAGTGAGTCGAACAGGGGACAGACCCAGTACTTC. This sequence encodes CAISESNRGQTQYF.

The genes are TRBV2 and TRBJ2-3; D gene uncertain. Trimming removed 4 bases from V and 4 bases from J, with 12 bases in between. The CDR3 sequence is 14 residues long. Germline lookup yields CDR1 SNHLY and CDR2 FYNNEI. CDR3 protein: CASSVAYPADTQYF. In nucleotides, the CDR3 is TGTGCCAGCAGTGTTGCCTACCCAGCAGATACGCAGTATTTT.

The chain carries TRBV2 and TRBJ2-1; D is possibly TRBD2 (6 bases). The CDR3 spans 12 residues. The V gene's germline CDR1 is SNHLY and CDR2 FYNNEI. V was trimmed by 6 bases and J by 10 bases, leaving 13 bases between them. In nucleotides, the CDR3 is TGTGCCAGCAGCCTGACTAGTAACGAGCAGTTCTTC. Translation gives CASSLTSNEQFF. Combining the CDR3 with reference TRBV2 and TRBJ2-1 gives the whole variable domain EPEVTQTPSHQVTQMGQEVILRCVPISNHLYFYWYRQILGQKVEFLVSFYNNEISEKSEIFDDQFSVERPDGSNFTLKIRSTKLEDSAMYFCASSLTSNEQFFGPGTRLTVL.